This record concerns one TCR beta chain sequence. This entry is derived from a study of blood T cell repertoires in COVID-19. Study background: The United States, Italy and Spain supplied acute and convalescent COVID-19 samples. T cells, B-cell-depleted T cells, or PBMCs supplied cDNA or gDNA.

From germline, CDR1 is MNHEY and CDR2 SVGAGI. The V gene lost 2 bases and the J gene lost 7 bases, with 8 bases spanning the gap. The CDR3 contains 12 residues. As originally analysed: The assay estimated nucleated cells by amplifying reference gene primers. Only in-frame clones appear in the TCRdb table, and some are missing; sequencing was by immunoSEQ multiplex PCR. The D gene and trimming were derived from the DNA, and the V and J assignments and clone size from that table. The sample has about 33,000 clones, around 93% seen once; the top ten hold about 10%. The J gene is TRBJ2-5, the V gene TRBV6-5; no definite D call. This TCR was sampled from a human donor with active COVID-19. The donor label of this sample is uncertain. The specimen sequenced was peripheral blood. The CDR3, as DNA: TGTGCCAGCAGTTACACCCCGGGGACCCAGTACTTC. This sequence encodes CASSYTPGTQYF.